This T cell receptor beta chain was captured in a study of cytomegalovirus exposure and HLA in healthy donors. Study observations and caveats: A few CMV-associated chains were confirmed in vitro to be specific for CMV antigens. Cytomegalovirus-associated TCR beta chains were listed, numbering some 150.

Details on this clone: The target antigen is unknown.

The data were produced by immunoSEQ multiplex PCR, yet TCRdb's version contains in-frame clones alone and is incomplete. The repertoire holds hundreds of thousands of clones, roughly 89% seen once, with 0.8% to 0.85% in the top ten. This CDR3 is 13 amino acids long. V dropped 6 bases and J dropped 7; count of bases not matched to a gene: 7. CDR1 KGHSH and CDR2 LQKENI come from the germline V gene. This TCR was sampled from a young woman in good health and CMV-seronegative. The sample consisted of PBMCs. V usage is TRBV18 and J usage is TRBJ1-2; TRBD1 agrees at 8 bases. This chain's CDR3 is CASSTGEKRGYTF. The CDR3 bases are TGTGCCAGCTCGACAGGGGAAAAGCGTGGCTACACCTTC.